The clone carrying this T cell receptor beta chain is a singleton in its sample. The data stem from a study of cytotoxic CD8 clonotypes in ibrutinib-treated CLL. Sequenced by immunoSEQ multiplex PCR; TCRdb stores in-frame clones only, minus some. The sample lists approximately 100,000 clones; 78% were seen once. V lost 2 bases, J lost 1 base, and 11 bases stayed unmatched. The CDR3 runs 20 residues. CDR1 is SGHRS, CDR2 YFSETQ, per germline. The sequences come from PBMCs, collected after 12 months of ibrutinib treatment. The source of this sequence is a human donor with chronic lymphocytic leukemia. The rearrangement joins TRBV5-1 to TRBJ2-2, with 13 bases aligning to TRBD2. The CDR3 reads CASSLLSGLAGRMNTGELFF. Written as DNA, the CDR3 is TGCGCCAGCAGCTTACTTTCGGGACTAGCGGGGAGAATGAACACCGGGGAGCTGTTTTTT.